The entry below gives a single TCR beta chain sequence along with its context. Here immunoSEQ multiplex PCR was the method, and the copy in TCRdb shows in-frame clones only, minus some. Among about 160,000 clones listed, roughly 95% were seen once. CDR1 and CDR2 (germline): LNHDA, SQIVND (reference sequence). Trimming pared 0 bases from V and 4 bases from J, leaving 4 bases between. The CDR3 has 13 residues. The data were obtained in a study of control samples from healthy donors and cancer patients. The rearrangement uses TRBV19 and TRBJ1-5; D remains unclear. Material: blood. The clonotype originates from a woman aged 25 to 39 in good health. The CDR3 is CASSIELNQPQHF. The CDR3 nucleotides read TGTGCCAGTAGTATAGAGCTGAATCAGCCCCAGCATTTT.